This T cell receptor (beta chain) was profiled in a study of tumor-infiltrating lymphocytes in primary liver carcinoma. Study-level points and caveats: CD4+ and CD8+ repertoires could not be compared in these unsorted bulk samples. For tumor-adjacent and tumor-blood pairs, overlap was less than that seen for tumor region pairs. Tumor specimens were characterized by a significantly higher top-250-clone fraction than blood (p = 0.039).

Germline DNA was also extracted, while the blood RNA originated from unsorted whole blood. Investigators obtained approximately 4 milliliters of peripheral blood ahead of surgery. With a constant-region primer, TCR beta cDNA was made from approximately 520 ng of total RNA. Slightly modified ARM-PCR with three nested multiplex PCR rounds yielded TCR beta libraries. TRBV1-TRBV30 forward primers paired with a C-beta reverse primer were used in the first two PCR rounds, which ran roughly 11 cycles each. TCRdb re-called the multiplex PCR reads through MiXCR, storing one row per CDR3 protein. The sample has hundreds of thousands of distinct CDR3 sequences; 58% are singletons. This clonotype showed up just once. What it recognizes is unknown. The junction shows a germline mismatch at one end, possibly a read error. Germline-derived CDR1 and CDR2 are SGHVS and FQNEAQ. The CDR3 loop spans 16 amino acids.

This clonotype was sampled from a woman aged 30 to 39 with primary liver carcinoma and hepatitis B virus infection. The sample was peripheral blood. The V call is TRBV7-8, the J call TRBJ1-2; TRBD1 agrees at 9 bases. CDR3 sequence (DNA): TGTGTCAGCAGCTCCGCCGGGACAGGGTCGAACTATGGCTACACCTTC. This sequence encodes CVSSSAGTGSNYGYTF.